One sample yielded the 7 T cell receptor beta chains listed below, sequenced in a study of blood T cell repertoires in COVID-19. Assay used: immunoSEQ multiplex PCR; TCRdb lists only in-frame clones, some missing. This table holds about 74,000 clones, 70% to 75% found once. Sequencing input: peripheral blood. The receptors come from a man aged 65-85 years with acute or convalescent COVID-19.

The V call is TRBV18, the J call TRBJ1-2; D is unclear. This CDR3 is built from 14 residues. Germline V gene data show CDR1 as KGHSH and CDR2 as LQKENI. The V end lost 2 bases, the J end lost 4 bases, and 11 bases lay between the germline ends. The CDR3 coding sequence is TGTGCCAGCTCACCAGGGGAGGTCGGCTATGGCTACACCTTC. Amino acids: CASSPGEVGYGYTF.

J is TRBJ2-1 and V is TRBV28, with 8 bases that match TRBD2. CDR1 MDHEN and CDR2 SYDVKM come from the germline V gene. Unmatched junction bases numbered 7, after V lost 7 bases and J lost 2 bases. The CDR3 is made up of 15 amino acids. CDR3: CASTPGGGAYNEQFF. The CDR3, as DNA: TGTGCCAGCACCCCCGGGGGGGGAGCCTACAATGAGCAGTTCTTC.

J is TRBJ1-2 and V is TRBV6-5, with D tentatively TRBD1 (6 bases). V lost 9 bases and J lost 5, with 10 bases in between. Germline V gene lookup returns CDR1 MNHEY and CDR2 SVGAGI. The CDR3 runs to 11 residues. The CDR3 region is CASGQPYGYTF. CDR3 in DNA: TGTGCCAGTGGACAGCCTTATGGCTACACCTTC.

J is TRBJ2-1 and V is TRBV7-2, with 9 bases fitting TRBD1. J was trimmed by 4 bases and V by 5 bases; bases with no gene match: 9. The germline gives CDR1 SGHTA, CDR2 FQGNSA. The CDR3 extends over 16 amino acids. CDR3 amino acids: CASSLYPGQGYNEQFF. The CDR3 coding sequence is TGTGCCAGCAGCCTCTATCCGGGACAGGGTTACAATGAGCAGTTCTTC.

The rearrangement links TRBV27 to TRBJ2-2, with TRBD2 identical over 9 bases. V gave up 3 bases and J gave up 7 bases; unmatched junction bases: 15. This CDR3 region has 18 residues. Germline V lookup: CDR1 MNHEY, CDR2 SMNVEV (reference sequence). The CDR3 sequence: CASSFGGEGLAGNGELFF. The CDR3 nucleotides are TGTGCCAGCAGTTTCGGGGGGGAGGGACTAGCAGGAAACGGGGAGCTGTTTTTT.

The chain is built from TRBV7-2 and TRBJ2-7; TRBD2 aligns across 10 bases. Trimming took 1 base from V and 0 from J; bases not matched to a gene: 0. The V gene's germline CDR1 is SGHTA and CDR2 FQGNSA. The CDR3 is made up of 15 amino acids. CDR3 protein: CASSLGTSGSYEQYF. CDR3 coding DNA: TGTGCCAGCAGCTTAGGGACTAGCGGCTCCTACGAGCAGTACTTC.

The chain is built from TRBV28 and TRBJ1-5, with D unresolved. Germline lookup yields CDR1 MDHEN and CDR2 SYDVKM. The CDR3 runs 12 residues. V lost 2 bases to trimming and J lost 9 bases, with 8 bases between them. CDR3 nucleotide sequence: TGTGCCAGCAGTTTACCCCGAGGGCCCCAGCATTTT. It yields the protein CASSLPRGPQHF.